This T cell receptor (beta chain) was sequenced for a study of T cells in Graves' hyperthyroidism and ophthalmopathy. Study-wide results and caveats: Before onset, by a median of approximately 6.8 months, the model predicted ophthalmopathy.

Researchers took RNA transcripts and amplified the TCR beta CDR3 regions from them. With the HTBI primer set, the TCR CDR3 went through a first round of RT-PCR. TCRdb analysed the multiplex PCR reads with MiXCR anew, one entry per CDR3 protein. Seen here are roughly 170,000 distinct CDR3 sequences, 9.4% observed once, and the top ten hold approximately 24%. Notes on this clonotype: The antigen remains undetermined.

V lost 0 bases to trimming and J lost 5 bases, with 23 bases between them. Germline CDR1 and CDR2: MGHRA and YSYEKL. This CDR3 is built from 18 residues. The PBMCs studied were ones that came from 10 ml fresh peripheral blood. Sequenced input: blood. This receptor was identified in a woman between 18 and 30 years old with Graves' hyperthyroidism that later progressed to Graves' ophthalmopathy. The chain joins TRBV4-1 to TRBJ2-7, with D tentatively TRBD1 or TRBD2 (5 bases each). CDR3 residues: CASSQEISGLGRGDEQYF. CDR3 nucleotides: TGCGCCAGCAGCCAAGAAATCTCAGGTCTGGGCAGAGGGGACGAGCAGTACTTC.